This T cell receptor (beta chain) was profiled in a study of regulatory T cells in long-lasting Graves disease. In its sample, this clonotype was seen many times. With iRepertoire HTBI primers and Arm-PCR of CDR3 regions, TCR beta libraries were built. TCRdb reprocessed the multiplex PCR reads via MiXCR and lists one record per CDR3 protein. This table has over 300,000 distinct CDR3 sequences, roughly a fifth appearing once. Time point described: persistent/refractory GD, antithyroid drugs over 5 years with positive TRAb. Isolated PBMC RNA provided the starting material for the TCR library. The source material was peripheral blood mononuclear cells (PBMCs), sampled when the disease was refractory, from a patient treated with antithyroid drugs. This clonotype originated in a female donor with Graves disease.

CDR3 coding DNA: TGTGCCAGCCAGGGACTAGCGGCTCGCGAGCAGTACTTC. It codes for CASQGLAAREQYF. V usage is TRBV2 and J usage is TRBJ2-7; 11 bases agree with TRBD2. Germline values: CDR1 SNHLY, CDR2 FYNNEI. The CDR3 loop spans 13 amino acids. Trimming removed 8 bases from V and 6 bases from J; junction bases left unmatched: 6.